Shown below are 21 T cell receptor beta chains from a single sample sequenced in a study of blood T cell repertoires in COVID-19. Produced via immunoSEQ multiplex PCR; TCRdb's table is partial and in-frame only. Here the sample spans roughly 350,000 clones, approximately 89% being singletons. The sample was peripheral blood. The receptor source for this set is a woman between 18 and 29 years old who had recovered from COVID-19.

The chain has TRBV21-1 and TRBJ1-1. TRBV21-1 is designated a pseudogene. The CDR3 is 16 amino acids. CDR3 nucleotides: TGTGCCAGCAGTCCGCTTGGACTCCGCGGGGTCACTGAAGCTTTCTTT. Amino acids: CASSPLGLRGVTEAFF.

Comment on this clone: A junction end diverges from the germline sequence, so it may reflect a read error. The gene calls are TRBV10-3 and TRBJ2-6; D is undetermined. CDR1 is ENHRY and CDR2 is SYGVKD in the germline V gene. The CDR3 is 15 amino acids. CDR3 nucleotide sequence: TGTGCCATCGGTGAGGTCCACTCTGGGGCCAACGTCCTGACTTTC. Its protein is CAIGEVHSGANVLTF.

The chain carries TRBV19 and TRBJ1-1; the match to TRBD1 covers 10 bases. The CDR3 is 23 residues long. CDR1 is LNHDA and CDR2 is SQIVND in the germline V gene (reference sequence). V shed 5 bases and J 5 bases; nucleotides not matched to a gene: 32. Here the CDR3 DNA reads TGTGCCAGTAGTCCGCTCTCAATTATGACCCGGGGACAGGGGAAAACACCAAAAACTGAAGCTTTCTTT. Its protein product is CASSPLSIMTRGQGKTPKTEAFF.

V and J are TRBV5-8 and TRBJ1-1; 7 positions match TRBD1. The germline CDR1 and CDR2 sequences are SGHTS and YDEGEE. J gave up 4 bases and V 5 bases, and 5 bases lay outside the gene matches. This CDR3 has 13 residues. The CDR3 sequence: CASSYRGITEAFF. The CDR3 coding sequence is TGTGCCAGCAGTTACAGGGGTATCACTGAAGCTTTCTTT.

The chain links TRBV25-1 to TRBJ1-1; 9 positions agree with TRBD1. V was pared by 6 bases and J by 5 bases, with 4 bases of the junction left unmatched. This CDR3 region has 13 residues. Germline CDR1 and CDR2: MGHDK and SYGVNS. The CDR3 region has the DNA TGTGCCAGCAGAAGACAGGGGGAAACTGAAGCTTTCTTT. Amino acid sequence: CASRRQGETEAFF.

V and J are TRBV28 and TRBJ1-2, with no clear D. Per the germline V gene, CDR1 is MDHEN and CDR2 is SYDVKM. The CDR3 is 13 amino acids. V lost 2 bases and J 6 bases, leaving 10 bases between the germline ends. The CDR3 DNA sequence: TGTGCCAGCAGTTTAATTTGGGGAGATGGCTACACCTTC. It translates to CASSLIWGDGYTF.

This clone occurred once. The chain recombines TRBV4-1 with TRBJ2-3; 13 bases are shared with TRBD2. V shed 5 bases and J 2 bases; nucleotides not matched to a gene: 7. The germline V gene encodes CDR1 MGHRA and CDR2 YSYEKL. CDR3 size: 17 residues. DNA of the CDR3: TGCGCCAGCAGCGAACCAGGGACTAGCGGGAACACAGATACGCAGTATTTT. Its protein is CASSEPGTSGNTDTQYF.

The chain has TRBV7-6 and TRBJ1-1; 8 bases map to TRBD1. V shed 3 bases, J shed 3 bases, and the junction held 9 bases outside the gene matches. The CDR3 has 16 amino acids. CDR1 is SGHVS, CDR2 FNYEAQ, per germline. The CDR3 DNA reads TGTGCCAGCAGCTTTCAACCCTCAGGGGGCTACACTGAAGCTTTCTTT. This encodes CASSFQPSGGYTEAFF.

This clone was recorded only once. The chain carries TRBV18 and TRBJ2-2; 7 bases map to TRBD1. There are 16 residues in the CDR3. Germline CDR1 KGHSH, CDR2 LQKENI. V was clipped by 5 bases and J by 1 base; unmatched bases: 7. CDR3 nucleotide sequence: TGTGCCAGCTCAGAGACGGGACAGAGGAACACCGGGGAGCTGTTTTTT. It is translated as CASSETGQRNTGELFF.

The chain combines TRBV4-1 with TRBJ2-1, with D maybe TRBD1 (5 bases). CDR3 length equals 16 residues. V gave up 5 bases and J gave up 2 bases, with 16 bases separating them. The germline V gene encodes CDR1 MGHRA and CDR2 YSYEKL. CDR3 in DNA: TGCGCCAGCAGCACCCCATGGGGCAACCCCTACAATGAGCAGTTCTTC. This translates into CASSTPWGNPYNEQFF.

The CDR3 is CASALSWENQPQHF. The CDR3 DNA follows: TGTGCCAGCGCTCTTTCCTGGGAGAATCAGCCCCAGCATTTT. This chain uses TRBV6-5 with TRBJ1-5; no reliable D call. Germline V lookup: CDR1 MNHEY, CDR2 SVGAGI. The CDR3 totals 14 residues. Trimming cost V 8 bases and J 4 bases, with 15 bases left between them.

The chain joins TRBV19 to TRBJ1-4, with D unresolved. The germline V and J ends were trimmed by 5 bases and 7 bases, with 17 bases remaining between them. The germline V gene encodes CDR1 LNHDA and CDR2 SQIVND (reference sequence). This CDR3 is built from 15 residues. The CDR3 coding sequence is TGTGCCAGTAGTCCGAGGGTGGAGGTTTCTGAAAAACTGTTTTTT. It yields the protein CASSPRVEVSEKLFF.

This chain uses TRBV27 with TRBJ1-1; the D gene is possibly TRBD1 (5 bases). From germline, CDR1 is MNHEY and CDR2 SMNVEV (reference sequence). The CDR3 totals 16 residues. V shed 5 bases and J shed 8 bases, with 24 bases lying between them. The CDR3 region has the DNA TGTGCCAGCAGTGAGTGGACAAGCAGTGCGTTCGCGGAAGCTTTCTTT. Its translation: CASSEWTSSAFAEAFF.

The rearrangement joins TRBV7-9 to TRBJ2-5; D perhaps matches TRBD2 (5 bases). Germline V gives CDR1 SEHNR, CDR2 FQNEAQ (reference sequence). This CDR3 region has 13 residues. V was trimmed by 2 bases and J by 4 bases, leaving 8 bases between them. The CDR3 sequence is CASSLPGIETQYF. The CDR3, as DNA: TGTGCCAGCAGCTTACCGGGAATAGAGACCCAGTACTTC.

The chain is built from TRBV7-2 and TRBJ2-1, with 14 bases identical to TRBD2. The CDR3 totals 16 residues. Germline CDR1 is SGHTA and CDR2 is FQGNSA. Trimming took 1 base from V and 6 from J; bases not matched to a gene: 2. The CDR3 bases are TGTGCCAGCAGCTTAGTGGGGACTAGCGGGAGCAATGAGCAGTTCTTC. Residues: CASSLVGTSGSNEQFF.

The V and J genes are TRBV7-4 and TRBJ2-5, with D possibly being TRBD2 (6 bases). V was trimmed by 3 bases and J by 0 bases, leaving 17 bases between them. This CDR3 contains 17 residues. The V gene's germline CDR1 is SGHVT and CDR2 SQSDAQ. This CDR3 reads CASSFPLLGRHQETQYF. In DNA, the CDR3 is TGTGCCAGCAGCTTCCCGCTTTTGGGGAGGCACCAAGAGACCCAGTACTTC.

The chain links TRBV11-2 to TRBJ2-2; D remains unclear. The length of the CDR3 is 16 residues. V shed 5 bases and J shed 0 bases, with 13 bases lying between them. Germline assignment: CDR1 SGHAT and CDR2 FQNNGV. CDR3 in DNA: TGTGCCAGCAGCCTAGGGCGACTTGCGAACACCGGGGAGCTGTTTTTT. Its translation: CASSLGRLANTGELFF.

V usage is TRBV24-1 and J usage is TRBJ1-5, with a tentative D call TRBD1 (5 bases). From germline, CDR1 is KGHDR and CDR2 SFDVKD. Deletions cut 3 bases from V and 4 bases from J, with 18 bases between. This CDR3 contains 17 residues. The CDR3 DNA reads TGTGCCACCAGTGATACGCGTCTCGGGCAGGGTAATCAGCCCCAGCATTTT. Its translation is CATSDTRLGQGNQPQHF.

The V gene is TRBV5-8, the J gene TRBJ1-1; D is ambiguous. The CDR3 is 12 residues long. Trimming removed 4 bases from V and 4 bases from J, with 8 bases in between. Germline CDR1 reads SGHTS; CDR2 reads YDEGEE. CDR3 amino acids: CASSIGGTEAFF. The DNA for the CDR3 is TGTGCCAGCAGCATCGGAGGCACTGAAGCTTTCTTT.

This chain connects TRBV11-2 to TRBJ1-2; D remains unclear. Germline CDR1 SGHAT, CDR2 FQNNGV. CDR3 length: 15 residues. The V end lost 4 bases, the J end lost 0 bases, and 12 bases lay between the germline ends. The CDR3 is CASSSIGEANYGYTF. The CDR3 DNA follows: TGTGCCAGCAGCTCAATCGGGGAGGCTAACTATGGCTACACCTTC.

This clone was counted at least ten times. CDR3 DNA sequence: TGTGCCATCAGTGAGTCACAGGGTTATAGCAATCAGCCCCAGCATTTT. Its translation: CAISESQGYSNQPQHF. V and J are TRBV10-3 and TRBJ1-5, with a weak D call TRBD1 (6 bases). V was trimmed by 0 bases and J by 0 bases, leaving 9 bases between them. In germline, CDR1 is ENHRY, CDR2 SYGVKD. The CDR3 totals 16 residues.